A selection of T cell receptor beta chains follows, all from one sample in a study of cytomegalovirus exposure and HLA in healthy donors. Clones were read by immunoSEQ multiplex PCR, and TCRdb kept only the in-frame ones, dropping some. The sample contains approximately 190,000 clones, more than 65% of which appear only once. The sample comprised PBMCs. These TCRs come from a man in his fifties in good health and CMV-seronegative. Both conserved end residues are part of each CDR3. The D gene is left open where the match is weak. The size entry is marked missing in some rows and otherwise reads once, few, many or a size class.

TRBV7-2	TRBJ1-1	.	15	.	TGTGCCAGCAGCTTAGAAATGGTCCCGGACACTGAAGCTTTCTTT	CASSLEMVPDTEAFF
TRBV7-7	TRBJ2-7	.	14	.	TGTGCCAGCAGCCAGTTCCCGGGGAGTTACGAGCAGTACTTC	CASSQFPGSYEQYF
TRBV6-1	TRBJ1-2	.	14	TRBD1	TGTGCCAGCAGTGGGACAGGGCAAAACTATGGCTACACCTTC	CASSGTGQNYGYTF
TRBV19	TRBJ2-1	.	14	.	TGTGCCAGTAATCCCGGGACTGTCTACAATGAGCAGTTCTTC	CASNPGTVYNEQFF
TRBV19	TRBJ1-1	.	14	.	TGTGCCAGTAGTGAGGCCAGCTCGGAGACTGAAGCTTTCTTT	CASSEASSETEAFF
TRBV11-2	TRBJ1-1	.	14	.	TGTGCCAGCAGCTTGGGGGCGCGAGTCACTGAAGCTTTCTTT	CASSLGARVTEAFF
TRBV6-1	TRBJ1-1	.	15	.	TGTGCCAGCAGTGAAGTCGGCAGGCTGAACACTGAAGCTTTCTTT	CASSEVGRLNTEAFF
TRBV7-2	TRBJ2-2	.	15	.	TGTGCCAGCAGCTTAGCGGGACAAAACACCGGGGAGCTGTTTTTT	CASSLAGQNTGELFF
TRBV29-1	TRBJ1-1	.	13	TRBD1	TGCAGCGTACGACAGGGGATGAACACTGAAGCTTTCTTT	CSVRQGMNTEAFF
TRBV19	TRBJ2-1	.	15	TRBD2	TGTGCCAGTAGTTCCCGGACTAGCGGGGGTAATGAGCAGTTCTTC	CASSSRTSGGNEQFF
TRBV6-6	TRBJ1-4	.	14	.	TGTGCCAGCAGTTACGCCGGACAAGGGGAAAAACTGTTTTTT	CASSYAGQGEKLFF
TRBV29-1	TRBJ1-5	.	15	.	TGCAGCGTCACCTGGGCAGGGGTCCCCAATCAGCCCCAGCATTTT	CSVTWAGVPNQPQHF
TRBV19	TRBJ2-3	.	15	.	TGTGCCAGTAGTCTGACAGGCCTTAGCACAGATACGCAGTATTTT	CASSLTGLSTDTQYF
TRBV7-6	TRBJ1-1	.	15	.	TGTGCCAGCAGCTTAGGTCGGACACAGAACACTGAAGCTTTCTTT	CASSLGRTQNTEAFF
TRBV5-1	TRBJ1-3	few	15	TRBD1	TGCGCCAGCAGCTATACAGGGGCTGGTGGAAACACCATATATTTT	CASSYTGAGGNTIYF
TRBV21-1	TRBJ1-6	few	15	.	TGTGCCAGCAGCAACCTGGGCAGGGGAATTTCACCCCTCCACTTT	CASSNLGRGISPLHF
TRBV6-6	TRBJ1-2	.	15	TRBD1	TGTGCCAGCAGTTCCTATTTGACAGGGAACTATGGCTACACCTTC	CASSSYLTGNYGYTF
TRBV9	TRBJ2-7	.	15	TRBD2	TGTGCCAGCAGCCCCCCCAGCGGGGGGCCATACGAGCAGTACTTC	CASSPPSGGPYEQYF
TRBV19	TRBJ2-4	.	13	TRBD1	TGTGCCAGTAGTCGCCGACAGGGAAACATTCAGTACTTC	CASSRRQGNIQYF
TRBV6-5	TRBJ2-2	.	16	TRBD2	TGTGCCAGCAGTTACTCGGGAGGGGCTAACACCGGGGAGCTGTTTTTT	CASSYSGGANTGELFF
TRBV6-1	TRBJ1-6	few	16	TRBD1	TGTGCCAGCAGTGAGACAGGGAGAGGTGGTAATTCACCCCTCCACTTT	CASSETGRGGNSPLHF
TRBV19	TRBJ1-3	.	14	.	TGTGCCAGTAGCGGGTCCTCCCCTGGAAACACCATATATTTT	CASSGSSPGNTIYF
TRBV12-2	TRBJ2-7	.	15	.	TGTGCAAGTCGCTTCGCCACCACAGGGGGCTGCGAGCAGTACTTC	CASRFATTGGCEQYF
TRBV9	TRBJ1-1	.	14	TRBD1	TGTGCCAGCAGCGCCGGACTCAGGGGGACTGAAGCTTTCTTT	CASSAGLRGTEAFF
TRBV5-1	TRBJ2-7	.	15	.	TGCGCCAGCAGCTTGGCCTTACAGGTATCCTACGAGCAGTACTTC	CASSLALQVSYEQYF
TRBV30	TRBJ2-7	.	14	TRBD2	TGTGCCTGGAGTGGGGACGGGGGGGCGAGGGAGCAGTACTTC	CAWSGDGGAREQYF
TRBV7-2	TRBJ2-1	once	16	TRBD1	TGTGCCAGCAGCTCGTCGACAGGGCGGGCGGTAAATGAGCAGTTCTTC	CASSSSTGRAVNEQFF
TRBV6-5	TRBJ2-3	.	13	.	TGTGCCAGCAGCACCGACTCAGCAGATACGCAGTATTTT	CASSTDSADTQYF
TRBV27	TRBJ2-1	.	17	TRBD1	TGTGCCAGCAGTTTATGGGGGAAGGGACAGGGGGCGAATGAGCAGTTCTTC	CASSLWGKGQGANEQFF
TRBV2	TRBJ1-1	.	13	.	TGTGCCAGCTATCCGGCGCGGGGCACTGAAGCTTTCTTT	CASYPARGTEAFF
TRBV7-2	TRBJ1-6	.	15	TRBD1	TGTGCCAGCAGCAAGGACAGGGGGCATAATTCACCCCTCCACTTT	CASSKDRGHNSPLHF
TRBV9	TRBJ2-1	.	16	.	TGTGCCAGCAGCGTAGGTGATGCCAGCTCCTACAATGAGCAGTTCTTC	CASSVGDASSYNEQFF
TRBV7-2	TRBJ2-3	.	14	.	TGTGCCAGCAGCTTGGGCAGGGGCTCAGATACGCAGTATTTT	CASSLGRGSDTQYF
TRBV29-1	TRBJ2-7	.	12	TRBD2	TGCAGCGTTGCTAGCGGGGCTTACGAGCAGTACTTC	CSVASGAYEQYF
TRBV5-3	TRBJ1-1	once	19	TRBD1	TGTGCCAGAAGTCTCCCGCCCCGGGACAGATCCTCCATGAACACTGAAGCTTTCTTT	CARSLPPRDRSSMNTEAFF
TRBV5-1	TRBJ2-1	.	16	.	TGCGCCAGCAGCTTGATAGGGGCCAGGGCTGAAGGTGAGCAGTTCTTC	CASSLIGARAEGEQFF
TRBV29-1	TRBJ2-2	.	12	.	TGCAGCGCCCGGTTGAACACCGGGGAGCTGTTTTTT	CSARLNTGELFF
TRBV4-3	TRBJ2-7	.	15	.	TGCGCCAGCAGCCAAGGACGGGGTACTTACTACGAGCAGTACTTC	CASSQGRGTYYEQYF
TRBV14	TRBJ2-2	.	14	.	TGTGCCAGCAGCCCTAAGGGGATGGTCGGGGAGCTGTTTTTT	CASSPKGMVGELFF
TRBV7-9	TRBJ2-3	.	18	TRBD2	TGTGCCAGCAGCTTAGCACGCAGGTTCCGCGGGGGGATGGATACGCAGTATTTT	CASSLARRFRGGMDTQYF
TRBV4-3	TRBJ1-2	.	13	.	TGCGCCAGCAGCCAAGATCCCGGGGGTGGCTACACCTTC	CASSQDPGGGYTF
TRBV7-6	TRBJ1-1	.	15	TRBD1	TGTGCCAGCAGCTTAAGGACAGGGGGCAACACTGAAGCTTTCTTT	CASSLRTGGNTEAFF
TRBV12-5	TRBJ1-5	.	14	.	TGTGCTAGTGGTTTGCGGGGTGGCAATCAGCCCCAGCATTTT	CASGLRGGNQPQHF
TRBV7-2	TRBJ1-2	.	13	TRBD1	TGTGCCAGCAGCTCGGGACAGTACTATGGCTACACCTTC	CASSSGQYYGYTF
TRBV19	TRBJ1-1	.	14	.	TGTGCCAGTAGGTTAAGGGCGGGGAACACTGAAGCTTTCTTT	CASRLRAGNTEAFF
TRBV5-3	TRBJ1-1	.	8	.	TGTGCCCCCTCGGAAGCTTTCTTT	CAPSEAFF
TRBV10-1	TRBJ2-2	.	15	.	TGCGCCAGCAGTAGTAACAGGGAATTCACCGGGGAGCTGTTTTTT	CASSSNREFTGELFF
TRBV7-9	TRBJ2-7	once	14	TRBD1	TGTGCCAGCAGCTTCGTAGGACAGGGCCACGAGCAGTACTTC	CASSFVGQGHEQYF
TRBV30	TRBJ1-5	.	13	.	TGTGCCTGGGGTCCGCAGGGTCATCAGCCCCAGCATTTT	CAWGPQGHQPQHF
TRBV19	TRBJ1-3	.	14	.	TGTGCCACCGCGGGGGGGGTCTCTGGAAACACCATATATTTT	CATAGGVSGNTIYF
TRBV18	TRBJ2-1	.	15	.	TGTGCCAGCTCACCTGCCCTGAGCTCCTACAATGAGCAGTTCTTC	CASSPALSSYNEQFF
TRBV7-2	TRBJ2-1	.	14	.	TGTGCCAGCAGCTTAAGGGGGGGACTGGATGAGCAGTTCTTC	CASSLRGGLDEQFF
TRBV25-1	TRBJ2-3	few	15	.	TGTGCCAGCAGTGAAGACCGGAGCGGCACAGATACGCAGTATTTT	CASSEDRSGTDTQYF
TRBV9	TRBJ2-1	.	15	TRBD1	TGTGCCAGCACACGCCGGGACAGCGTGTACAATGAGCAGTTCTTC	CASTRRDSVYNEQFF